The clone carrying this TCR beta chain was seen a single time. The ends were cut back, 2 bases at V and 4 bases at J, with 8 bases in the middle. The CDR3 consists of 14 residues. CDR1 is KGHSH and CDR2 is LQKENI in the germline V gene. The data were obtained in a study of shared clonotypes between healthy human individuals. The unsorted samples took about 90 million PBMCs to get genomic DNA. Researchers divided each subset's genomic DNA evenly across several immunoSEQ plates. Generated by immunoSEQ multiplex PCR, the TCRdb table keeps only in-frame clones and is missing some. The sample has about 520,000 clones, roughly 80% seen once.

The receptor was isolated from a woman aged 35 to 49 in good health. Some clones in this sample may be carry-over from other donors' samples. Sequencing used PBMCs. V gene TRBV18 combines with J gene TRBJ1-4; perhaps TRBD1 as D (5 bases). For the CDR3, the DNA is TGTGCCAGCTCACCATCGGGGCGTAATGAAAAACTGTTTTTT. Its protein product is CASSPSGRNEKLFF.